This T cell receptor beta chain was identified during a study of CXCR3-negative and CXCR3-positive naive CD8 T cells. Study-level findings and limits: Naive subsets were similarly diverse, while memory CD8+ repertoires were much less diverse. With respect to TRBV-TRBJ usage, naive CXCR3-negative and CXCR3-positive cells were similar; memory differed. Naive cells with CXCR3 showed TRB CDR3s that were more hydrophobic than those in CXCR3-negative naive cells.

Germline CDR1 and CDR2: MNHNS and SASEGT. This CDR3 comprises 12 residues. As to this clonotype: Its antigen is currently unknown.

Libraries of TRB cDNA were made by 5' RACE and carried UMIs. With the 5' RACE reads reprocessed, TCRdb shows one record per CDR3 protein and no DNA. Listed are more than 7,000 distinct CDR3 sequences; roughly 1.5% falls within the top ten. Material: naive CXCR3- CD8+ T cells from blood. Specified subset: CD45RO-CCR7+CD27+CD95- naive CD8+ T cells lacking CXCR3 (TNR3-). This chain joins TRBV6-1 and TRBJ2-1. This receptor was obtained from a human donor in good health. Some clones in this sample may be carry-over from other donors' samples. The CDR3 loop reads CASSESGDEQFF.